This TCR beta chain was recovered during a study of blood T cell repertoires in COVID-19. Study at large: Sites across the United States, Italy and Spain contributed samples from acute and convalescent COVID-19. Sources were T cells, B-cell-depleted T cells, or PBMCs; the material itself was cDNA or gDNA.

The CDR3 length is 15 residues. Looked up from germline, CDR1 is MNHNY and CDR2 is SVGAGI (reference sequence). J gave up 6 bases and V 5 bases, and 9 bases lay outside the gene matches. Per the original data handling: Nucleated cell counts were estimated from reference gene primer amplification. Repertoires were generated with immunoSEQ multiplex PCR, while TCRdb's copy carries only in-frame clones and drops some. The V and J calls and clone size are taken from that table; D and trimming were inferred from the DNA. Among 140,000 to 150,000 clones listed, approximately 80% were seen once. The sample taken for sequencing was peripheral blood. The chain uses TRBV6-6 and TRBJ1-4; 7 bases are shared with TRBD1. The origin of this receptor is a human donor with acute or convalescent COVID-19. The donor label of this sample is uncertain. DNA for the CDR3: TGTGCCAGCAGTACACTCGACAGGGCCTATGAAAAACTGTTTTTT. Its protein is CASSTLDRAYEKLFF.